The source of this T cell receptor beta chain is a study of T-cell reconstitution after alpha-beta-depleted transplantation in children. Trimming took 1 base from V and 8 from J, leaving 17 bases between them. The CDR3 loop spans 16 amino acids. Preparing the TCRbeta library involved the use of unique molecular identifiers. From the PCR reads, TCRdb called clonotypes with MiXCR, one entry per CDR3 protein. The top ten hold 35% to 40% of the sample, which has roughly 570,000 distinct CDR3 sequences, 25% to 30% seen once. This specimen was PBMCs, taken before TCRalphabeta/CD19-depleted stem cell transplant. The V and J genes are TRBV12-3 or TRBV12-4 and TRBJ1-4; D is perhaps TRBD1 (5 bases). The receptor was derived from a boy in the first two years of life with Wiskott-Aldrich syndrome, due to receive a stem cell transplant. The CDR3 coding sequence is TGTGCCAGCAGTTTAGGGTTTGGGGGAGCGAGAGAAAAACTGTTTTTT. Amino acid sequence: CASSLGFGGAREKLFF.